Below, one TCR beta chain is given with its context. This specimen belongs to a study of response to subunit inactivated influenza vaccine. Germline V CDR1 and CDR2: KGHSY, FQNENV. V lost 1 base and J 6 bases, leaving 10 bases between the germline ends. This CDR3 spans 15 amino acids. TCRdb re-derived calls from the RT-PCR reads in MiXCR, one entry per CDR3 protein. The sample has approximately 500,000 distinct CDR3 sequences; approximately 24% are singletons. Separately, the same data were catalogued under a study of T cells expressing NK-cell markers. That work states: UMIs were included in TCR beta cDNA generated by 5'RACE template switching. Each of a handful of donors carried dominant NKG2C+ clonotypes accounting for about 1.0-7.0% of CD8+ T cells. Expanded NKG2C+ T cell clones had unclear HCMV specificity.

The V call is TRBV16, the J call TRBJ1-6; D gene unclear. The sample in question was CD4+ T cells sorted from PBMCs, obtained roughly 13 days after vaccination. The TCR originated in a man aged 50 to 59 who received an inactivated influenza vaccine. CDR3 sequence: CASSQLVSTNSPLHF. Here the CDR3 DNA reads TGTGCCAGCAGCCAATTGGTCAGTACTAATTCACCCCTCCACTTT.